This TCR beta chain appears in the sequencing data of a study of monozygotic twins with inflammatory bowel disease. General observations from the study: Patients with IBD had less TCRbeta diversity (inverse Simpson) than their healthy co-twins. For IBD, no single strong associated signal or clonotype was supported. Fewer shared clonotypes with others were found in IBD patients than in healthy twins, especially with disease activity.

Molecular identifiers with 6-nucleotide sample barcodes were added during cDNA synthesis via template switching. TCRdb reworked the 5' RACE reads into one entry per CDR3 protein, no DNA. This repertoire comprises some 300,000 distinct CDR3 sequences; its ten largest clones make up 5% to 6%. CDR3 length: 17 residues. The germline V gene has CDR1 SGHTA and CDR2 FQGNSA. For this clonotype: Antigen specificity is unknown.

The chain carries TRBV7-2 and TRBJ2-5; TCRdb's assignment of TRBD1 cannot be checked, as there is no DNA. The specimen was blood. The receptor was isolated from a human donor with ulcerative colitis or Crohn's disease, or a healthy co-twin of an affected twin (not recorded which). CDR3 in amino acids: CASSLVGTGGNQETQYF.